This T cell receptor (beta chain) was sequenced for a study of blood T cell repertoires in COVID-19. Deletions cut 2 bases from V and 7 bases from J, with 11 bases between. Germline V lookup: CDR1 MDHEN, CDR2 SYDVKM. This CDR3 contains 14 residues. TCRdb's table, derived via immunoSEQ multiplex PCR, lists solely in-frame clones and lacks some. The sample has around 130,000 clones, 75% to 90% seen once. The sample consisted of peripheral blood. This TCR derives from a man between 65 and 85 years old with active or convalescent COVID-19. This chain uses TRBV28 with TRBJ1-4; D is perhaps TRBD1 (5 bases). CDR3 sequence reads: CASSLGGVSEKLFF. Written as DNA, the CDR3 is TGTGCCAGCAGTTTAGGGGGGGTGAGTGAAAAACTGTTTTTT. Looking up the rest from reference TRBV28 and TRBJ1-4 gives the full variable domain: DVKVTQSSRYLVKRTGEKVFLECVQDMDHENMFWYRQDPGLGLRLIYFSYDVKMKEKGDIPEGYSVSREKKERFSLILESASTNQTSMYLCASSLGGVSEKLFFGSGTQLSVL.